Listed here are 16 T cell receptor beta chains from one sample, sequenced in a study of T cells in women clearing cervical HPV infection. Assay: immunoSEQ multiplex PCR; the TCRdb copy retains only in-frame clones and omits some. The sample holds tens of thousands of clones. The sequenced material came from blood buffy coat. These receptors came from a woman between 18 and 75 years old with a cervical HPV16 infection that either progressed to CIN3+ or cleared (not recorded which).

CDR3 sequence reads: CASSEHEGTITGELFF. CDR3 bases read: TGTGCCAGCAGTGAACATGAAGGGACTATCACCGGGGAG. The chain is built from TRBV6-1 and TRBJ2-2; 7 bases line up with TRBD2. The CDR3 end lies 3 residues beyond the end of the read and is filled in from the germline J gene. The CDR3 contains 16 residues. Germline CDR1 MNHNS, CDR2 SASEGT. J gave up 4 bases and V 2 bases, and 7 bases lay outside the gene matches.

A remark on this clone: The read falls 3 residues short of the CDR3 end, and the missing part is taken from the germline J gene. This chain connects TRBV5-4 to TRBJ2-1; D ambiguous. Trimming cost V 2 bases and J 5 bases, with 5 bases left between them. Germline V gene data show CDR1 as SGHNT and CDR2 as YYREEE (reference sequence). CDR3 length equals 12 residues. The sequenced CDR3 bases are TGTGCCAGCAGCTTCGGTAACAATGAG. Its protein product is CASSFGNNE. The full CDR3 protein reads CASSFGNNEQFF.

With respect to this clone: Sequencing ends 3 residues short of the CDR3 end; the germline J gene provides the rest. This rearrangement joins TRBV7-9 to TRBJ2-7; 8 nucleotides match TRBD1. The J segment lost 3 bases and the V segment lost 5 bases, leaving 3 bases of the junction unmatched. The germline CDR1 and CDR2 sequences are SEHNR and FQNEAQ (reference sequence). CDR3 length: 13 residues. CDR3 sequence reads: CASSTTGVYEQYF. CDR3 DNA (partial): TGTGCCAGCAGCACGACAGGGGTCTACGAG.

Partial CDR3 DNA: TGCGCCAGCAGCCCGACAGGGGGCGCCTACGAG. The encoded protein is CASSPTGGAYE. The entire CDR3 protein is CASSPTGGAYEQYF. The chain recombines TRBV4-1 with TRBJ2-7, with 10 bases identical to TRBD1. The sequence runs out 3 residues before the end of the CDR3; the remainder is reconstructed from the germline J gene. The CDR3 length is 14 residues. V shed 4 bases, J shed 2 bases, and the junction held 2 bases outside the gene matches. From germline, CDR1 is MGHRA and CDR2 YSYEKL.

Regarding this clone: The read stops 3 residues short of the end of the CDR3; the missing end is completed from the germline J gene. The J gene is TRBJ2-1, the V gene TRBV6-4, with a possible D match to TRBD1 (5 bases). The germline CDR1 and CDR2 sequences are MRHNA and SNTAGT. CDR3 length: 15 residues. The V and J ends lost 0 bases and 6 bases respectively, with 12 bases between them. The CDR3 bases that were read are TGTGCCAGCAGTGACTCCGCAGGGTCAGGCAATGAG. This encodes CASSDSAGSGNE. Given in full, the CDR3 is CASSDSAGSGNEQFF.

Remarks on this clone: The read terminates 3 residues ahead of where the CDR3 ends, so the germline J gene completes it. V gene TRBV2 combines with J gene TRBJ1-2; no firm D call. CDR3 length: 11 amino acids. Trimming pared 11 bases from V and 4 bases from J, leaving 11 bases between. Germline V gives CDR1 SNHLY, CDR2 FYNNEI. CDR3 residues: CALRMVYGYTF. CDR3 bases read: TGTGCCCTCAGAATGGTCTATGGC.

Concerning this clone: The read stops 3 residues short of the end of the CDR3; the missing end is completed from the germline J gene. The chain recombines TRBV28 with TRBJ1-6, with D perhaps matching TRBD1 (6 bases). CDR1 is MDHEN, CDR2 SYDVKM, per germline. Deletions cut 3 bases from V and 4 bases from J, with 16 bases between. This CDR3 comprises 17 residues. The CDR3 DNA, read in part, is TGTGCCAGCAGTTTCGGGGGGGGCACCTTTTATAATTCACCC. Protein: CASSFGGGTFYNSP. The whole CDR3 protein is CASSFGGGTFYNSPLHF.

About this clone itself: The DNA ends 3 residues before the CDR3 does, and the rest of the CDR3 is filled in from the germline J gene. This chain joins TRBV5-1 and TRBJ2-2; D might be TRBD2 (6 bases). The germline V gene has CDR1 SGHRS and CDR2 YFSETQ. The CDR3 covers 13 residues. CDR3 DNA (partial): TGCGCCAGCTCAGCAGGAGGGGATTCACCG. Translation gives CASSAGGDSP. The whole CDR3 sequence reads CASSAGGDSPLFF.

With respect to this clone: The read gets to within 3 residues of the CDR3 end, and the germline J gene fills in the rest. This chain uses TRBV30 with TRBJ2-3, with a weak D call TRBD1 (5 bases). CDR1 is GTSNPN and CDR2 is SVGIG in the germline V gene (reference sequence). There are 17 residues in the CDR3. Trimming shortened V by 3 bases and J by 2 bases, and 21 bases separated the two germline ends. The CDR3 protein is CAWRGTGPISFTDTQYF. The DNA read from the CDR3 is TGTGCCTGGAGGGGCACAGGTCCTATCTCCTTCACAGATACG. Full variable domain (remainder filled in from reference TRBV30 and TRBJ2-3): SQTIHQWPATLVQPVGSPLSLECTVEGTSNPNLYWYRQAAGRGLQLLFYSVGIGQISSEVPQNLSASRPQDRQFILSSKKLLLSDSGFYLCAWRGTGPISFTDTQYFGPGTRLTVL.

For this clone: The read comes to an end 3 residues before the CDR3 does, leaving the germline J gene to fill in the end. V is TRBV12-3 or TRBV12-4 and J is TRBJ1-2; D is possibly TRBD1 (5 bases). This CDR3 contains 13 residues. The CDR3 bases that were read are TGTGCCAGCAGTTTAGCAGGGGCGGGGGGC. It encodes CASSLAGAGG. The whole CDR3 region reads CASSLAGAGGYTF.

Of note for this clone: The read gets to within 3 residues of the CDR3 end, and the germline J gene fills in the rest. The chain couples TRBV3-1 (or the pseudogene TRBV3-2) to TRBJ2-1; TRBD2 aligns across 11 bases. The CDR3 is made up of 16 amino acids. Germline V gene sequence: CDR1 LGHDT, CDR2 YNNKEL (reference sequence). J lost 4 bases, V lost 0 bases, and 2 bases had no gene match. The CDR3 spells CASSQDGTSGYNEQFF. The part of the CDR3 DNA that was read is TGTGCCAGCAGCCAAGATGGGACTAGCGGATACAATGAG.

The sequenced CDR3 bases are TGTGCCAGCAGTTACACACGACAGGGCAGTCAGCCC. It yields the protein CASSYTRQGSQP. The whole CDR3 is CASSYTRQGSQPQHF. J is TRBJ1-5 and V is TRBV6-2 or TRBV6-3, with 7 bases lining up with TRBD1. Read coverage stops 3 residues before the CDR3 terminus; the germline J gene supplies the remainder. CDR3 size: 15 residues. Germline V lookup: CDR1 MNHEY, CDR2 SVGEGT. V gave up 2 bases and J gave up 6 bases; unmatched junction bases: 7.

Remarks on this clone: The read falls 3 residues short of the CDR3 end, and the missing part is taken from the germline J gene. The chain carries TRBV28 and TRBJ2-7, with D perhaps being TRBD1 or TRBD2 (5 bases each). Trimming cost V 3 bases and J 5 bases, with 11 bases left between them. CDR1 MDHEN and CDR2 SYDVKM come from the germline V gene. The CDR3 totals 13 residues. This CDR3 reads CASSLTEGHEQYF. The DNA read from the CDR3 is TGTGCCAGCAGTTTGACAGAGGGCCACGAG.

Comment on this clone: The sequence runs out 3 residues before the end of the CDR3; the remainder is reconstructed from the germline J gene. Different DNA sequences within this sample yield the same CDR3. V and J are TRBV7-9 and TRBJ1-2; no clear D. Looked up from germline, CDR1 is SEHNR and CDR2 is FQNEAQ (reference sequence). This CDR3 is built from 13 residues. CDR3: CASSSQNSYDYTF. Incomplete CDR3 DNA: TGTGCCAGCAGCTCACAGAACTCCTACGAC.

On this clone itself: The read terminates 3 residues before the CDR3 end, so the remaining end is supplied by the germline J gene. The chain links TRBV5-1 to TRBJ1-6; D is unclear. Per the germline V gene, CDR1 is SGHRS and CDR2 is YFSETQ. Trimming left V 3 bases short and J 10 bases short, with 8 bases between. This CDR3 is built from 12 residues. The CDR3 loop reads CASSSPPSPLHF. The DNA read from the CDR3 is TGCGCCAGCAGCTCCCCTCCCTCACCC.

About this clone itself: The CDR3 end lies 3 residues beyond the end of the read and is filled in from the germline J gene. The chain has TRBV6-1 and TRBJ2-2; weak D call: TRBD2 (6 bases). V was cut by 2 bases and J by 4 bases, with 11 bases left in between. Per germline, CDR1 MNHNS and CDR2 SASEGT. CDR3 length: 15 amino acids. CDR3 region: CASSESLEGTGELFF. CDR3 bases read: TGTGCCAGCAGTGAATCGCTGGAGGGCACCGGGGAG.